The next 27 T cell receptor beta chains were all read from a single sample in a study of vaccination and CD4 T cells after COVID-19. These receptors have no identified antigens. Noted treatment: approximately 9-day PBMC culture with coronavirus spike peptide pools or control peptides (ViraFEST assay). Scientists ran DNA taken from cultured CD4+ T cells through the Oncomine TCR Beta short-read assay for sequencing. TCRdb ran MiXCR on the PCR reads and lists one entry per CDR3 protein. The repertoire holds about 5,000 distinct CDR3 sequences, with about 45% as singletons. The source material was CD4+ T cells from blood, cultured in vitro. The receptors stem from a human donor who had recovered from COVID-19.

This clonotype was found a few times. DNA for the CDR3: TGCAGTGCTAGAAAGGTGAACACTGAAGCTTTCTTT. Protein: CSARKVNTEAFF. This rearrangement joins TRBV20-1 to TRBJ1-1; D unclear. The CDR3 covers 12 residues. Germline V gene sequence: CDR1 DFQATT, CDR2 SNEGSKA (reference sequence). V dropped 2 bases and J dropped 0 bases, with 4 bases sitting between them.

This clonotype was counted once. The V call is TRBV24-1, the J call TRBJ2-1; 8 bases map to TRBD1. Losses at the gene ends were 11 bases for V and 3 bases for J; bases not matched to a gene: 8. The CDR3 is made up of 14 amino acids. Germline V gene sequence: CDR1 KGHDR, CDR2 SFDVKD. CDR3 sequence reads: CAILQGAIYNEQFF. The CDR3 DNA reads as TGTGCCATTCTCCAGGGGGCTATCTACAATGAGCAGTTCTTC.

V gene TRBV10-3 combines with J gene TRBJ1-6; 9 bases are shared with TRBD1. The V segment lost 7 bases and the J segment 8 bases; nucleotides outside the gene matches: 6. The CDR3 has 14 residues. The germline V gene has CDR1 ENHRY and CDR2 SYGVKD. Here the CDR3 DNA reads TGTGCCATCAATAATGGACAGGGGTATTCACCCCTCCACTTT. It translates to CAINNGQGYSPLHF.

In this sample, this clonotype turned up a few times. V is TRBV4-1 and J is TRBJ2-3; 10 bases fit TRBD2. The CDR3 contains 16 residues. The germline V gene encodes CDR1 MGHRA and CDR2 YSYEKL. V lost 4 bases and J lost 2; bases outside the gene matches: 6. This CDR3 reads CASSRRGLADTDTQYF. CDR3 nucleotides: TGCGCCAGCAGCCGCCGAGGACTAGCGGACACAGATACGCAGTATTTT.

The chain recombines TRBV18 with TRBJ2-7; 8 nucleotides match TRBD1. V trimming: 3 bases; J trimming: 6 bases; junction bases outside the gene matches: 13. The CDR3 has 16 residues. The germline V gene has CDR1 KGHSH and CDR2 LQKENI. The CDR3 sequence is CASSPYSFATGAEQYF. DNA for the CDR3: TGTGCCAGCTCACCGTACTCGTTTGCGACAGGGGCCGAGCAGTACTTC.

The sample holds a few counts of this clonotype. CDR3 loop: CSAREDMNTEAFF. CDR3 DNA sequence: TGCAGTGCTAGGGAGGACATGAACACTGAAGCTTTCTTT. The V and J genes are TRBV20-1 and TRBJ1-1, with D possibly matching TRBD1 (5 bases). This CDR3 comprises 13 residues. Germline lookup yields CDR1 DFQATT and CDR2 SNEGSKA (reference sequence). V gave up 3 bases and J gave up 0 bases, with 8 bases separating them.

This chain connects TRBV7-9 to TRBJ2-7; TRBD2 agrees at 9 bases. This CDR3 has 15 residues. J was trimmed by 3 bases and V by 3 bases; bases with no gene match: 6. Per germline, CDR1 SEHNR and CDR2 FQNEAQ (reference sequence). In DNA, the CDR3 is TGTGCCAGCAGCTTTAGCGGGAGCGGGCGCTACGAGCAGTACTTC. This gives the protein CASSFSGSGRYEQYF. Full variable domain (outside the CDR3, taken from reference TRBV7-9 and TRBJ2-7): DTGVSQNPRHKITKRGQNVTFRCDPISEHNRLYWYRQTLGQGPEFLTYFQNEAQLEKSRLLSDRFSAERPKGSFSTLEIQRTEQGDSAMYLCASSFSGSGRYEQYFGPGTRLTVT.

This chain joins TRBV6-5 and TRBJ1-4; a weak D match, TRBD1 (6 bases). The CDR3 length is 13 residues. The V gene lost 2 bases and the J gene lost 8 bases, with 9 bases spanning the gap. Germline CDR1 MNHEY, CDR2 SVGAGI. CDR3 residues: CASSYPGEEKLFF. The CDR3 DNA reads TGTGCCAGCAGTTACCCAGGGGAGGAAAAACTGTTTTTT.

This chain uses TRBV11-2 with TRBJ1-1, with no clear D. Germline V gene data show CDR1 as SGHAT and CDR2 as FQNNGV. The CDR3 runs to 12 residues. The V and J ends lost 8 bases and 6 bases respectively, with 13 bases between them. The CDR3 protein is CASGDPPPEAFF. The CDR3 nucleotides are TGTGCCAGCGGGGATCCTCCCCCTGAAGCTTTCTTT.

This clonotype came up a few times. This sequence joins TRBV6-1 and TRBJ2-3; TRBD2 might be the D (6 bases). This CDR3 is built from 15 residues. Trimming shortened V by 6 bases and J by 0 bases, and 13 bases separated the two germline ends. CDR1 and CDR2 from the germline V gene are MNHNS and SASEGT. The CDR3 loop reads CASSRGTPSTDTQYF. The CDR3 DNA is TGTGCCAGCAGCCGCGGGACCCCTAGCACAGATACGCAGTATTTT.

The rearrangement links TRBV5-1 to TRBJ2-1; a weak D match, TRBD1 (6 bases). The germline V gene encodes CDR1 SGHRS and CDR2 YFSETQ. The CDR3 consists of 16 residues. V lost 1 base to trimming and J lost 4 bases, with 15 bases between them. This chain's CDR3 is CASSLNRVRDYNEQFF. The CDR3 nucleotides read TGCGCCAGCAGCTTGAACAGGGTGAGGGATTACAATGAGCAGTTCTTC. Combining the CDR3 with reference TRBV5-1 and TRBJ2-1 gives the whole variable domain KAGVTQTPRYLIKTRGQQVTLSCSPISGHRSVSWYQQTPGQGLQFLFEYFSETQRNKGNFPGRFSGRQFSNSRSEMNVSTLELGDSALYLCASSLNRVRDYNEQFFGPGTRLTVL.

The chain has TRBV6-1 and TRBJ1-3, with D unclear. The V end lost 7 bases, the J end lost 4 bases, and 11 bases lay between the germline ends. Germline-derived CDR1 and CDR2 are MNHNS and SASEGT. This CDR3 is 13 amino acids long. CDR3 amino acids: CASIPRGGNTIYF. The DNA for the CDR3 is TGTGCCAGCATCCCCCGAGGGGGAAACACCATATATTTT.

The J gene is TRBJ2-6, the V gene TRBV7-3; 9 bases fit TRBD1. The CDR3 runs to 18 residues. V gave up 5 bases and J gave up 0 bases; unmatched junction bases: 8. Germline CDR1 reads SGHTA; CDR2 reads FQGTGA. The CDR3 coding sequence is TGTGCCAGCAGCCCGACAGGGGGGACCCTCTCTGGGGCCAACGTCCTGACTTTC. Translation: CASSPTGGTLSGANVLTF.

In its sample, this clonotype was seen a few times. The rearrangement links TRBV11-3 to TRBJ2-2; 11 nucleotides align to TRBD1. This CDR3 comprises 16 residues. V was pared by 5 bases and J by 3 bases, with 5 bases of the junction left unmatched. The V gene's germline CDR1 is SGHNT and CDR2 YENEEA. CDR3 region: CASSLRTGGDTGELFF. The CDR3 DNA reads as TGTGCCAGCAGCCTAAGGACAGGGGGCGACACCGGGGAGCTGTTTTTT. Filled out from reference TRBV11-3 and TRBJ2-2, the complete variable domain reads EAGVVQSPRYKIIEKKQPVAFWCNPISGHNTLYWYLQNLGQGPELLIRYENEEAVDDSQLPKDRFSAERLKGVDSTLKIQPAELGDSAVYLCASSLRTGGDTGELFFGEGSRLTVL.

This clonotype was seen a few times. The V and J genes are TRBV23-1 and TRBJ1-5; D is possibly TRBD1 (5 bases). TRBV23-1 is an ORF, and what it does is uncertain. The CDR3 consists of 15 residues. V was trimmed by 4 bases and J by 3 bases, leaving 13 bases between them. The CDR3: CASSRGTPHNQPQHF. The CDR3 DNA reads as TGCGCCAGCAGTCGGGGGACCCCCCACAATCAGCCCCAGCATTTT.

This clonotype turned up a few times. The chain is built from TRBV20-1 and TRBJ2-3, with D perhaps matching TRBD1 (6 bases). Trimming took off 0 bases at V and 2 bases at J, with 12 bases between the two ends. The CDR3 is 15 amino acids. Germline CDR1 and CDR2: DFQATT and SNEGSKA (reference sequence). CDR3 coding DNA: TGCAGTGCTAGAGATCCCCACAGGGACACAGATACGCAGTATTTT. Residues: CSARDPHRDTDTQYF.

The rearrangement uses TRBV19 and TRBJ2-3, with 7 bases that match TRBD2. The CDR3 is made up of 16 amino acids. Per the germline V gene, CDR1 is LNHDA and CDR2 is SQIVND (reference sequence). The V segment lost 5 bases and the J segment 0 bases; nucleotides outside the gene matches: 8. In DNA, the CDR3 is TGTGCCAGTAGTTGGCGATCTAGCGGAAGCACAGATACGCAGTATTTT. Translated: CASSWRSSGSTDTQYF.

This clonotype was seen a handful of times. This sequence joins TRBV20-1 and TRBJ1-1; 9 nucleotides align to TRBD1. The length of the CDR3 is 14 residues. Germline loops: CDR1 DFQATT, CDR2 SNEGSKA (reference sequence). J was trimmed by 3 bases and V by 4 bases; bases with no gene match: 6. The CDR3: CSATWTGADTEAFF. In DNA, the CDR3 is TGCAGTGCTACCTGGACAGGGGCGGACACTGAAGCTTTCTTT.

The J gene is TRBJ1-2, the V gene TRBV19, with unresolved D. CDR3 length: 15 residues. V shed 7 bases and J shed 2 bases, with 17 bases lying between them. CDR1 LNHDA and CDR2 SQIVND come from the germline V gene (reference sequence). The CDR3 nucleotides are TGTGCCAGTACCGGGCGGAAGGGAGTCAACTATGGCTACACCTTC. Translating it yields CASTGRKGVNYGYTF.

The CDR3 loop is CASSRGQGMQYF. The DNA for the CDR3 is TGCGCCAGCAGCCGGGGACAGGGTATGCAGTATTTT. J is TRBJ2-3 and V is TRBV5-1; TRBD1 matches at 9 bases. V trimming: 4 bases; J trimming: 11 bases; junction bases outside the gene matches: 5. Looked up from germline, CDR1 is SGHRS and CDR2 is YFSETQ. The CDR3 has 12 amino acids.

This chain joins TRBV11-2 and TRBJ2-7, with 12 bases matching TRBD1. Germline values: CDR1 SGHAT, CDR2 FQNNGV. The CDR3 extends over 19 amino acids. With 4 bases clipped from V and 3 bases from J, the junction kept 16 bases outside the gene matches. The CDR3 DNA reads TGTGCCAGCAGCTCCATAAACCGGGACAGGGGGCCGGGTCGCTACGAGCAGTACTTC. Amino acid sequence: CASSSINRDRGPGRYEQYF.

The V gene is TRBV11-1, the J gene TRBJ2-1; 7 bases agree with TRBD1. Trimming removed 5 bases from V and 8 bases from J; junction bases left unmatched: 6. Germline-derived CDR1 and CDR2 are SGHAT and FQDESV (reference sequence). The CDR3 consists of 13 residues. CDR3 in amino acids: CASSEHRGHEQFF. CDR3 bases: TGTGCCAGCAGCGAACACAGGGGACATGAGCAGTTCTTC.

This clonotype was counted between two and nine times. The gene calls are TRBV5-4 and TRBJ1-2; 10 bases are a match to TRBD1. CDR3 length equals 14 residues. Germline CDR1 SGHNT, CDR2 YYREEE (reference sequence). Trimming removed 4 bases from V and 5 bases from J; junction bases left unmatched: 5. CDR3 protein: CASSVGGQGYGYTF. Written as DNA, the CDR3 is TGTGCCAGCAGCGTGGGGGGACAGGGGTATGGCTACACCTTC.

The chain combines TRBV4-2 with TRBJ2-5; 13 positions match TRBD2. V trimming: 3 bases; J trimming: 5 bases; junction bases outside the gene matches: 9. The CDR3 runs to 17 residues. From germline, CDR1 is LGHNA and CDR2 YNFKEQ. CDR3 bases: TGTGCCAGCAGCCACCCGGTCGGGACTAGCGGGACGGAGACCCAGTACTTC. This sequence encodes CASSHPVGTSGTETQYF.

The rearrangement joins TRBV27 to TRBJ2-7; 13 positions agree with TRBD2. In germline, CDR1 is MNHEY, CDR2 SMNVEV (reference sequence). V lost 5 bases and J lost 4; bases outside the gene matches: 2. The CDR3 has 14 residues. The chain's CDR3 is CASSTTSGGYEQYF. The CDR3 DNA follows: TGTGCCAGCAGTACGACTAGCGGGGGGTACGAGCAGTACTTC.

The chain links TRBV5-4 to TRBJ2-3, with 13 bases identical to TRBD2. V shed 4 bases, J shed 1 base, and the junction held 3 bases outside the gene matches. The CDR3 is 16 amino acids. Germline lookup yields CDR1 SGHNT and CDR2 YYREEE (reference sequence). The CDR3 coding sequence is TGTGCCAGCAGCACCGGACTAGCGGGGGGCACAGATACGCAGTATTTT. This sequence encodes CASSTGLAGGTDTQYF.

CDR3 coding DNA: TGTGCCACCAGCAGAGTCCAGGGCCGGCCCCAGCATTTT. Translating gives CATSRVQGRPQHF. The chain recombines TRBV15 with TRBJ1-5; D is possibly TRBD1 (5 bases). Germline V gene sequence: CDR1 LNHNV, CDR2 YYDKDF (reference sequence). The CDR3 spans 13 residues. Trimming left V 1 base short and J 9 bases short, with 10 bases between.